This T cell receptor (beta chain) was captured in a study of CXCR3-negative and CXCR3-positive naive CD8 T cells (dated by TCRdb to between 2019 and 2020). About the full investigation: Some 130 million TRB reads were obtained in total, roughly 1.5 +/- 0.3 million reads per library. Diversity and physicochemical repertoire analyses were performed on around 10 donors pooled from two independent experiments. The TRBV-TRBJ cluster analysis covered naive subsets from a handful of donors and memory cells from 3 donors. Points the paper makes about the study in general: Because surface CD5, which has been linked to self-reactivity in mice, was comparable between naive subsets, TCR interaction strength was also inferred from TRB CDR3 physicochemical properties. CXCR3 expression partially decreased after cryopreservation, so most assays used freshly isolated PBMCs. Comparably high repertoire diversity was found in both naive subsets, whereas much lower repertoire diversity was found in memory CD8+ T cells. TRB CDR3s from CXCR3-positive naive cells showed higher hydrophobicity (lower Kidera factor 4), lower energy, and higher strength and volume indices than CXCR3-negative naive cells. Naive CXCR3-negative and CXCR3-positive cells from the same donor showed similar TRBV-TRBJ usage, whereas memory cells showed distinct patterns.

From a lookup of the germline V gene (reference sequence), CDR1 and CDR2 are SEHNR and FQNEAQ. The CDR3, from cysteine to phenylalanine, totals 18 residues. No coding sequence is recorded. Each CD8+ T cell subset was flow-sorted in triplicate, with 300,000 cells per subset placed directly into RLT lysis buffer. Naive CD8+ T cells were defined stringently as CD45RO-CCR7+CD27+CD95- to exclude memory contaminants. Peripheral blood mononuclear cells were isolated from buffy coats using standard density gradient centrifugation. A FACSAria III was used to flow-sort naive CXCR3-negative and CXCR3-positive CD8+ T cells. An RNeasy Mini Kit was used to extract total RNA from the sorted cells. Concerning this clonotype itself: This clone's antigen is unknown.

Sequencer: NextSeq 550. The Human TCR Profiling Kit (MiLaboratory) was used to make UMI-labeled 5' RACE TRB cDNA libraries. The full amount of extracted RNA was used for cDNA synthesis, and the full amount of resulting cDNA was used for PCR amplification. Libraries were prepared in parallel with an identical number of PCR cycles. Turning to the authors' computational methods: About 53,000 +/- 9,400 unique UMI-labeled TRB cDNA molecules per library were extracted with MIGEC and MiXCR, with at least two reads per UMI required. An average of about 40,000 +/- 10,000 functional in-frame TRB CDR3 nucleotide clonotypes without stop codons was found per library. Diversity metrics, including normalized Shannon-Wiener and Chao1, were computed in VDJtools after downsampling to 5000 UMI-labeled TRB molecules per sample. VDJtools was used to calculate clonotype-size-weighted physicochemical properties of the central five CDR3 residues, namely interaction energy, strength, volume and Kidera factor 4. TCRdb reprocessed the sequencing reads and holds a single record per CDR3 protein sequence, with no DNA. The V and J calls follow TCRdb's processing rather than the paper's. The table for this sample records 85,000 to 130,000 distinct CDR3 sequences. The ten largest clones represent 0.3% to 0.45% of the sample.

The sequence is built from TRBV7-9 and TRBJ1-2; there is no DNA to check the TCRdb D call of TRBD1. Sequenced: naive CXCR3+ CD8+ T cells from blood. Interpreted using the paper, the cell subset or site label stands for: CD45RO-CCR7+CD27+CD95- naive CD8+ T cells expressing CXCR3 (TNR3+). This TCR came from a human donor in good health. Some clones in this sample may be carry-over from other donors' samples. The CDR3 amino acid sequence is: CASSLARGMGREDYGYTF.